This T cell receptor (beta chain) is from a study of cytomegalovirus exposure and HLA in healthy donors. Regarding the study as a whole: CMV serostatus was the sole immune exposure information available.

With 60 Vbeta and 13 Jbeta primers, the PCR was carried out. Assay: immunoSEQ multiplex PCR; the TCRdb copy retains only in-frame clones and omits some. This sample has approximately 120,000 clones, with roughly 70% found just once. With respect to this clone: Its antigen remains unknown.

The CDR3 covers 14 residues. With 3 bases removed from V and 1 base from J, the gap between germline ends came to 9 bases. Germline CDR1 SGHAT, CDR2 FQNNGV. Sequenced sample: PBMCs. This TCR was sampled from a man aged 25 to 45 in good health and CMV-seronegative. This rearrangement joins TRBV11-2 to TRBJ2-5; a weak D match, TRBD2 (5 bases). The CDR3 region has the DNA TGTGCCAGCAGCTTCGGGGTCCTCCAAGAGACCCAGTACTTC. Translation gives CASSFGVLQETQYF.